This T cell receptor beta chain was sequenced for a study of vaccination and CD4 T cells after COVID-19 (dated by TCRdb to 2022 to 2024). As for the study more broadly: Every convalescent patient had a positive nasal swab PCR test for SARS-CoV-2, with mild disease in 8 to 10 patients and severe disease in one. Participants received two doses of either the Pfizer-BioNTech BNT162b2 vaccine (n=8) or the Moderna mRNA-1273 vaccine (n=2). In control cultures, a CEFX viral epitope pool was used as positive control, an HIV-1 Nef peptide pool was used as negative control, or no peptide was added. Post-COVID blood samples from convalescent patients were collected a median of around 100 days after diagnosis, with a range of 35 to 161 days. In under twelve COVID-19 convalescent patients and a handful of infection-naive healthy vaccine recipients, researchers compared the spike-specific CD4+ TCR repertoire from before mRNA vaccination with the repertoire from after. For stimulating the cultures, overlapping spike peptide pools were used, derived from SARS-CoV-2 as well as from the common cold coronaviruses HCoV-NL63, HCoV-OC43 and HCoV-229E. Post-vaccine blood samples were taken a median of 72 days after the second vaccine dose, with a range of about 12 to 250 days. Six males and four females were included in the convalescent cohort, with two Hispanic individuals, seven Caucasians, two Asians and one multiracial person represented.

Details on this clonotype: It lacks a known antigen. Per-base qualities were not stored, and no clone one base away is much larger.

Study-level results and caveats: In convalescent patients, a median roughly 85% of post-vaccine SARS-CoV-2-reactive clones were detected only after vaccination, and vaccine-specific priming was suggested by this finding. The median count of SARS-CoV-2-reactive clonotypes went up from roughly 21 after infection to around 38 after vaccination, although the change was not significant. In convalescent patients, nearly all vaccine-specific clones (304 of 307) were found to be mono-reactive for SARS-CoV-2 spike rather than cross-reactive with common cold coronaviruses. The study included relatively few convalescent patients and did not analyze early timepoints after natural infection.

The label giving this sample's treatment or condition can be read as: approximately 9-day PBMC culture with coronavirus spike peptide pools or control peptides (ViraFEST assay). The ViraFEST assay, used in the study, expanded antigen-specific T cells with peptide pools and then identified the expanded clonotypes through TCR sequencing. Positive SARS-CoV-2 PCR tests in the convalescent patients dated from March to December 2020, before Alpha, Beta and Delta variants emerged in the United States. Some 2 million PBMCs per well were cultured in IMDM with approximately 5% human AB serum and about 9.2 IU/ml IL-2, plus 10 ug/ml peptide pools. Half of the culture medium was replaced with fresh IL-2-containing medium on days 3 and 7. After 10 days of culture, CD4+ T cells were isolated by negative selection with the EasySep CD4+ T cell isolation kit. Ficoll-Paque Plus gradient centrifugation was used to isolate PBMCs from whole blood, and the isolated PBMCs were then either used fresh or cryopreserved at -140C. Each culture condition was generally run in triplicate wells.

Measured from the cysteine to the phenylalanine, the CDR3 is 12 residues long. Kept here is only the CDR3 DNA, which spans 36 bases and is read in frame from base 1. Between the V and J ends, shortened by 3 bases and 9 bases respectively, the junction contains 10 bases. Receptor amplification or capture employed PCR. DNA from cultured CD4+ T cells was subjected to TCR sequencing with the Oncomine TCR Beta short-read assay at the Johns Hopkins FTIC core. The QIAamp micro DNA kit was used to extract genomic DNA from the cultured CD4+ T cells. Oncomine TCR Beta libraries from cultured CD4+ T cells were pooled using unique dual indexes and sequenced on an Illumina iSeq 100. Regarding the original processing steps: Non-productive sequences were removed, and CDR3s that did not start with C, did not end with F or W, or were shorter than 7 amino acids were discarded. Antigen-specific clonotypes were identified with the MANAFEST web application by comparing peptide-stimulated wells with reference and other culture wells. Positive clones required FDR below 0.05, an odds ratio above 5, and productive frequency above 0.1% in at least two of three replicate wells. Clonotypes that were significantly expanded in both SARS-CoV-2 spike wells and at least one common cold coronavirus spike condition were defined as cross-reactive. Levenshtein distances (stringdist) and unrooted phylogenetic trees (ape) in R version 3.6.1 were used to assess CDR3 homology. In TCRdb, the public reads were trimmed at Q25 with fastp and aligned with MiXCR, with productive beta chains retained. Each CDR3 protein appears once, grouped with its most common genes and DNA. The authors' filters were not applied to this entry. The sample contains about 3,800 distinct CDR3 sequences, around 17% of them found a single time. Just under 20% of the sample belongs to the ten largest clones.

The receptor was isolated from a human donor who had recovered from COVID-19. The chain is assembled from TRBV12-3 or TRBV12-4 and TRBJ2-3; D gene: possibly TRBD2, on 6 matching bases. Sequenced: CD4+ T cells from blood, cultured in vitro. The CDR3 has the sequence CASSFGGETQYF. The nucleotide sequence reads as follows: TGTGCCAGCAGTTTCGGAGGGGAAACGCAGTATTTT.